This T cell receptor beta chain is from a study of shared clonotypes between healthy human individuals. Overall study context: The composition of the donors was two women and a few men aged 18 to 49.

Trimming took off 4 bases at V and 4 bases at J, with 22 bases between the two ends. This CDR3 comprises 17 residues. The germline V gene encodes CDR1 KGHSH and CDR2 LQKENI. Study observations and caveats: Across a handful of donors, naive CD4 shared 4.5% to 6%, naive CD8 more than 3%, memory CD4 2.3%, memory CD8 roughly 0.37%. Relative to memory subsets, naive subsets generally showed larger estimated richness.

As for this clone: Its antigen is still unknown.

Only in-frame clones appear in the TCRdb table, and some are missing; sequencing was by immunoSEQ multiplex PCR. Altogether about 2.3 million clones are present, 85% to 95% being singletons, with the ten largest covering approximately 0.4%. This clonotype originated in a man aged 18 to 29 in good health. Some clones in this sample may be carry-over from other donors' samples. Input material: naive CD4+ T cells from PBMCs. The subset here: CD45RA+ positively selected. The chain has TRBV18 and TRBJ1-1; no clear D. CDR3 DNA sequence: TGTGCCAGCTCACTCCTTGTACTTCGGGGTGAGGGCACTGAAGCTTTCTTT. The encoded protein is CASSLLVLRGEGTEAFF.